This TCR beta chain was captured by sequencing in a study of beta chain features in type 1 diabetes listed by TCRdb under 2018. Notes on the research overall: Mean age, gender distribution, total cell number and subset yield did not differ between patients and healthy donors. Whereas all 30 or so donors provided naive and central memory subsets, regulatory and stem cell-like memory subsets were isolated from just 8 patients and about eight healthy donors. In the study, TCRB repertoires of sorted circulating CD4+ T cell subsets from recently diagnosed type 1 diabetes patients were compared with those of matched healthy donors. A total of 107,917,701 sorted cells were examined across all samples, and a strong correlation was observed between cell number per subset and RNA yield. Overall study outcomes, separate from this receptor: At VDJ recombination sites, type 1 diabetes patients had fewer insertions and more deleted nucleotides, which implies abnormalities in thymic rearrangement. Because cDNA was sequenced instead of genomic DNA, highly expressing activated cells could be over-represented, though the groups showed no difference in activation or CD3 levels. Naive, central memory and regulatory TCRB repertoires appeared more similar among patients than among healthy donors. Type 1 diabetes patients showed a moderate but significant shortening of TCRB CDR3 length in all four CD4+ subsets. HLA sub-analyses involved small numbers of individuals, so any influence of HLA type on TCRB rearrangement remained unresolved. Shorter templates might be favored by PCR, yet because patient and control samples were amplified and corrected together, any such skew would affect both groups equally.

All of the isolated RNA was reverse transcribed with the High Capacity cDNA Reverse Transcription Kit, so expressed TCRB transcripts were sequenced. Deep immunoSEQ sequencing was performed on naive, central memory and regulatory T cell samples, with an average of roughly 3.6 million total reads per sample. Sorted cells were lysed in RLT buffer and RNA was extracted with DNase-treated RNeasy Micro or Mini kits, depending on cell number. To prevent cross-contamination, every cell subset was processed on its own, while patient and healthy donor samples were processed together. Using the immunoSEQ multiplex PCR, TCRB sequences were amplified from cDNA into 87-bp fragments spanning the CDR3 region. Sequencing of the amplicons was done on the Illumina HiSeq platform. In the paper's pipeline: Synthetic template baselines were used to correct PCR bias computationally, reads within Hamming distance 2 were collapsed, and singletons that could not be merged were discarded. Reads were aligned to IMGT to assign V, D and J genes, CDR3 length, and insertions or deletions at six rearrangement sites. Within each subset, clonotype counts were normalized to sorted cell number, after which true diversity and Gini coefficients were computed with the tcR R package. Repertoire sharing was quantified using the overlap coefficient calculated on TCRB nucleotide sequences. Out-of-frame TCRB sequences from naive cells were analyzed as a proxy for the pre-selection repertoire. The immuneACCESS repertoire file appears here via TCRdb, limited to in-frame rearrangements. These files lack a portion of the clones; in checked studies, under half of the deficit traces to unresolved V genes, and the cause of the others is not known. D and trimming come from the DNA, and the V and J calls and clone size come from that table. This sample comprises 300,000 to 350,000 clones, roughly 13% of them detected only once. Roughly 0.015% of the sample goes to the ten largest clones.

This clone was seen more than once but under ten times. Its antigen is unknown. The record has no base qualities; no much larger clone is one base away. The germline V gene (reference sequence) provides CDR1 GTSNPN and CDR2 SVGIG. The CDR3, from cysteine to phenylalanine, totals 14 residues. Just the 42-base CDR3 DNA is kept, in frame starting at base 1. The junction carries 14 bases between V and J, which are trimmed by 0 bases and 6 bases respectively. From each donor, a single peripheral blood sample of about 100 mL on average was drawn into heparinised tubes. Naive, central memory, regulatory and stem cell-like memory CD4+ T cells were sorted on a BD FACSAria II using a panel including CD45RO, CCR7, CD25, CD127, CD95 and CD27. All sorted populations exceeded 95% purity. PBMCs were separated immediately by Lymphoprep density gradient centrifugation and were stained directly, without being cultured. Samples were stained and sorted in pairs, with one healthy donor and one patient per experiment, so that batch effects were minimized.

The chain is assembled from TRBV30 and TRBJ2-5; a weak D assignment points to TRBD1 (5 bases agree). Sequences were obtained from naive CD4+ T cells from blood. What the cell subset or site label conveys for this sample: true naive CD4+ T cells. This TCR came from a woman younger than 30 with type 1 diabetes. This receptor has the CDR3 CAWSVGLTGQTQYF. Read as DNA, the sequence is TGTGCCTGGAGTGTGGGGCTAACCGGCCAGACCCAGTACTTC.